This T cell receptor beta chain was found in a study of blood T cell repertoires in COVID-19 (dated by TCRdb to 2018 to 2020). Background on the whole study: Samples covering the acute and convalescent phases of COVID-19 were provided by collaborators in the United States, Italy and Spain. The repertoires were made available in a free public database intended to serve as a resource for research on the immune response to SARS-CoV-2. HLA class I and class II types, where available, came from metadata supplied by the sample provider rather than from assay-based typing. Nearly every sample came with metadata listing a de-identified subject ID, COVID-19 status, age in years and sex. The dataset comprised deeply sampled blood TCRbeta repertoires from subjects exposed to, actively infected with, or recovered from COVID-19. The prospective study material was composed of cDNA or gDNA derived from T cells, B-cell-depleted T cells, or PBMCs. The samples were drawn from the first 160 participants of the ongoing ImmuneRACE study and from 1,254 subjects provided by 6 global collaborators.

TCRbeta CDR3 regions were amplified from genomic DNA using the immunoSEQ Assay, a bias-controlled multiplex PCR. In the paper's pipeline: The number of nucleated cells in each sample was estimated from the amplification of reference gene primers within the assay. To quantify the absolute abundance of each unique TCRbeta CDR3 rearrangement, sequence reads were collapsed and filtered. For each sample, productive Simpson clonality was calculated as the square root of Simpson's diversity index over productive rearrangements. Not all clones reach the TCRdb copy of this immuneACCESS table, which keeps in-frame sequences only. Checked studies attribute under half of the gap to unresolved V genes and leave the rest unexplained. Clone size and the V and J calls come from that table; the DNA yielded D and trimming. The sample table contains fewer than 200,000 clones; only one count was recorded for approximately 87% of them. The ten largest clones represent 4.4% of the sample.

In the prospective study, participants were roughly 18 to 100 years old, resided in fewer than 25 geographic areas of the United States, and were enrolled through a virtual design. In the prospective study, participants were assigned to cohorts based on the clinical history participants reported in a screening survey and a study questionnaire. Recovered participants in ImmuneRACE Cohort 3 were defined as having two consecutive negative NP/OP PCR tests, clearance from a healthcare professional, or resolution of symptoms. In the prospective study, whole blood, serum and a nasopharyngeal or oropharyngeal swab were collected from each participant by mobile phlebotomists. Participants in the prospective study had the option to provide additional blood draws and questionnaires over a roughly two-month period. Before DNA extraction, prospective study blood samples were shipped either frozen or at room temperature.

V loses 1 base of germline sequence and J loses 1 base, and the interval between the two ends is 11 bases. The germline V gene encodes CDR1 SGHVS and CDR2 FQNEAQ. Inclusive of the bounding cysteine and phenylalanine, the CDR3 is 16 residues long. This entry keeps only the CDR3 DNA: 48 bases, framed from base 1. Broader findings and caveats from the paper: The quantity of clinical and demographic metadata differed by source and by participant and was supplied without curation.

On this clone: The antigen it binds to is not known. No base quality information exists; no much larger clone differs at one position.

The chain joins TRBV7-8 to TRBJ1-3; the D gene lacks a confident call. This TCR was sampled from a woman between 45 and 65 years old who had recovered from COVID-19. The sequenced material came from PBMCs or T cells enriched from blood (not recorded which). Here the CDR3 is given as CASSLVVRGSGNTIYF. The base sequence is TGTGCCAGCAGCTTAGTTGTCCGGGGTTCTGGAAACACCATATATTTT.